The 6 T cell receptor beta chains below all came from one sample that was sequenced in a study of blood T cell repertoires in COVID-19. The method was immunoSEQ multiplex PCR; TCRdb's version includes in-frame clones alone and lacks a portion of them. The sample shows 90,000 or so clones, around 86% of them seen only once. Input material: peripheral blood. Every receptor here comes from a man between 60 and 75 years old with COVID-19, enrolled during active disease.

This clone was seen more than once but under ten times. The chain is built from TRBV6-5 and TRBJ1-2, with D perhaps matching TRBD1 (5 bases). The CDR3 consists of 14 residues. The germline gives CDR1 MNHEY, CDR2 SVGAGI. V lost 10 bases to trimming and J lost 7 bases, with 22 bases between them. The CDR3 loop reads CAIRGPSTLLGYTF. The DNA of the CDR3 is TGTGCCATTAGGGGCCCAAGTACCCTTCTTGGCTACACCTTC.

The chain is built from TRBV12-3 or TRBV12-4 and TRBJ2-6, with D unresolved. This CDR3 is built from 13 residues. Trimming pared 8 bases from V and 1 base from J, leaving 6 bases between. This CDR3 reads CASCPSGANVLTF. The CDR3 DNA follows: TGTGCCAGCTGTCCATCTGGGGCCAACGTCCTGACTTTC.

A single count supports this clone. The gene calls are TRBV2 and TRBJ2-7, with 9 nucleotides matching TRBD2. There are 14 residues in the CDR3. V was clipped by 5 bases and J by 2 bases; unmatched bases: 4. Germline V gene data show CDR1 as SNHLY and CDR2 as FYNNEI. CDR3 region: CASSLLAGTYEQYF. The CDR3 DNA sequence: TGTGCCAGCAGTTTACTAGCGGGTACCTACGAGCAGTACTTC.

The chain uses TRBV5-1 and TRBJ2-1; TRBD2 matches at 7 bases. J gave up 5 bases and V 8 bases, and 4 bases lay outside the gene matches. Looked up from germline, CDR1 is SGHRS and CDR2 is YFSETQ. The CDR3 spans 12 residues. The CDR3 DNA reads as TGCGCCAGTATAGCGGGTAACAATGAGCAGTTCTTC. Protein product: CASIAGNNEQFF.

The chain carries TRBV6-2 or TRBV6-3 and TRBJ2-7; 7 nucleotides line up with TRBD2. The germline CDR1 and CDR2 sequences are MNHEY and SVGEGT. The CDR3 covers 14 residues. Trimming removed 2 bases from V and 0 bases from J; junction bases left unmatched: 1. The DNA for the CDR3 is TGTGCCAGCAGTTACGCTAGCGGCTCCTACGAGCAGTACTTC. Protein product: CASSYASGSYEQYF.

The CDR3 loop is CAWSGLGEQPQHF. CDR3 coding DNA: TGTGCCTGGAGTGGTCTGGGAGAGCAGCCCCAGCATTTT. The chain links TRBV30 to TRBJ1-5; D is unresolved. V shed 1 base and J shed 7 bases, with 11 bases lying between them. This CDR3 region has 13 residues. Germline assignment: CDR1 GTSNPN and CDR2 SVGIG (reference sequence).